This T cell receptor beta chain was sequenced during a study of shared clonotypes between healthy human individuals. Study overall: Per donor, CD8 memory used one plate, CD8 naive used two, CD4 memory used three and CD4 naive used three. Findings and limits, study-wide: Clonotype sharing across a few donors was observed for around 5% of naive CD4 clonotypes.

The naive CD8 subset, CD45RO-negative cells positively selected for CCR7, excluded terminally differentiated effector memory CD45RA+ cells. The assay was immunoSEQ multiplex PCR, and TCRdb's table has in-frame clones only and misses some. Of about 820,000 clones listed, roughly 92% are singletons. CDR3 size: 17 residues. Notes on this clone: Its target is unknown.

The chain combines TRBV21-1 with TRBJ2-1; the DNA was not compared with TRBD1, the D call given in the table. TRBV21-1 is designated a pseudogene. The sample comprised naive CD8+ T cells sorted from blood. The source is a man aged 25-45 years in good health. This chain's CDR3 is CASINLGTVSSYNEQFF. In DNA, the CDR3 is TGTGCCAGCATCAACCTCGGGACAGTTAGCTCCTACAATGAGCAGTTCTTC.